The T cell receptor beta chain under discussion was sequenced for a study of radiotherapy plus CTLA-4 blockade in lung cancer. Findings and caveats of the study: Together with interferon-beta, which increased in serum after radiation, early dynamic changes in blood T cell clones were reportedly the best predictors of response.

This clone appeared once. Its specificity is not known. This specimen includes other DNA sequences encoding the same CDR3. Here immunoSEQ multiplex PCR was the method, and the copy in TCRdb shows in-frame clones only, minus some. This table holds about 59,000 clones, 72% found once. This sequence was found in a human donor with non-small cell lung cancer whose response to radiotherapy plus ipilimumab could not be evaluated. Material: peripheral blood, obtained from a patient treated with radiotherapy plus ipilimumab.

The CDR3 loop reads CASSVGPTGDEKLFF. In DNA, the CDR3 is TGTGCCAGCAGCGTTGGCCCGACAGGGGATGAAAAACTGTTTTTT. This chain uses TRBV9 with TRBJ1-4, with 8 nucleotides matching TRBD1. CDR1 is SGDLS and CDR2 is YYNGEE in the germline V gene. Trimming removed 2 bases from V and 6 bases from J; junction bases left unmatched: 6. This CDR3 comprises 15 residues.